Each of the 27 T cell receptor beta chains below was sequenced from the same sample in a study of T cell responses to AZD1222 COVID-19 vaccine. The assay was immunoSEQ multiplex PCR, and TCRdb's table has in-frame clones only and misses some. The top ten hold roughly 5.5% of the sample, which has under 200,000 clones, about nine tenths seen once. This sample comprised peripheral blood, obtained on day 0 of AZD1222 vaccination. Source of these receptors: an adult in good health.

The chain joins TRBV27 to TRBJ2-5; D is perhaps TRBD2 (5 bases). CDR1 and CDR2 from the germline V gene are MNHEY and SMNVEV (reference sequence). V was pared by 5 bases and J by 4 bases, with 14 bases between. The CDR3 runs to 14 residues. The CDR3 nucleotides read TGTGCCAGCAGTCTCTTCCCCGAGGGAGAGACCCAGTACTTC. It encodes CASSLFPEGETQYF.

CDR3 sequence: CATSPGQGYNEQFF. DNA of the CDR3: TGTGCCACCAGCCCGGGACAGGGTTACAATGAGCAGTTCTTC. V is TRBV24-1 and J is TRBJ2-1, with 9 bases that match TRBD1. The V gene's germline CDR1 is KGHDR and CDR2 SFDVKD. CDR3 length: 14 residues. Trimming took 7 bases from V and 4 from J; bases not matched to a gene: 4.

The CDR3 DNA is TGCAGCGTTCGTCAGACTAGCGGGCTGAACACCGGGGAGCTGTTTTTT. Its translation is CSVRQTSGLNTGELFF. The chain links TRBV29-1 to TRBJ2-2, with 10 bases aligning to TRBD2. Losses at the gene ends were 5 bases for V and 1 base for J; bases not matched to a gene: 7. This CDR3 has 16 residues. The germline V gene has CDR1 SQVTM and CDR2 ANQGSEA.

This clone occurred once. The CDR3 here is CASSLGLAGTDTQYF. As DNA, the CDR3 is TGTGCCAGCAGCTTAGGGCTAGCGGGCACAGATACGCAGTATTTT. V and J are TRBV7-2 and TRBJ2-3; 7 positions match TRBD2. This CDR3 has 15 amino acids. Per germline, CDR1 SGHTA and CDR2 FQGNSA. Trimming cost V 1 base and J 1 base; bases outside gene matches: 2.

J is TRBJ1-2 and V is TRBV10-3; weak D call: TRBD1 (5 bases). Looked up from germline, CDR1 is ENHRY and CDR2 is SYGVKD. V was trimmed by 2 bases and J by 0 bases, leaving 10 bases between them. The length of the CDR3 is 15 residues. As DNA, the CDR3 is TGTGCCATCAGTGAGGGGGGAGCAACTAACTATGGCTACACCTTC. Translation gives CAISEGGATNYGYTF.

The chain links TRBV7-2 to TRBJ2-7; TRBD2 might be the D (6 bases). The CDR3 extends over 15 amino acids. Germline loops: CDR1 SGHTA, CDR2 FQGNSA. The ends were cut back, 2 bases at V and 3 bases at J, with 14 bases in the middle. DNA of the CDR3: TGTGCCAGCAGCTTAACAGCATTCGGGGGCTACGAGCAGTACTTC. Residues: CASSLTAFGGYEQYF.

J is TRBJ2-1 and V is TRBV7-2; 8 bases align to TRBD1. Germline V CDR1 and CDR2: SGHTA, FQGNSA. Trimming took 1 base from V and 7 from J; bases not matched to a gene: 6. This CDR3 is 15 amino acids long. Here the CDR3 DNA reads TGTGCCAGCAGCTTAGTCCCAGGGGGCAGGAATGAGCAGTTCTTC. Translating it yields CASSLVPGGRNEQFF.

The CDR3 DNA reads as TGTGCCAGCAGTGCGGGACAGGGGTCCTATGGCTACACCTTC. Translated, it gives CASSAGQGSYGYTF. The chain uses TRBV6-4 and TRBJ1-2, with 10 bases matching TRBD1. The V gene end was trimmed by 4 bases and the J gene end by 4 bases; junction bases not matched to a gene: 3. This CDR3 comprises 14 residues. Per the germline V gene, CDR1 is MRHNA and CDR2 is SNTAGT.

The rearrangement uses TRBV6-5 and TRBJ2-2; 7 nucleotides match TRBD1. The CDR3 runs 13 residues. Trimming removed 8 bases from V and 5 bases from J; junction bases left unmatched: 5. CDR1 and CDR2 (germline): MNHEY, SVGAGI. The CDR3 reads CASAGGDTGELFF. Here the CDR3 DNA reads TGTGCCAGCGCAGGGGGTGATACCGGGGAGCTGTTTTTT.

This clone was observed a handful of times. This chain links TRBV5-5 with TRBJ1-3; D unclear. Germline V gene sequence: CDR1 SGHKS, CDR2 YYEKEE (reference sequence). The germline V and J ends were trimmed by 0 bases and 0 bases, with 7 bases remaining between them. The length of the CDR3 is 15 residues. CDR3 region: CASSLDRVSGNTIYF. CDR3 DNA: TGTGCCAGCAGCTTGGACCGCGTCTCTGGAAACACCATATATTTT.

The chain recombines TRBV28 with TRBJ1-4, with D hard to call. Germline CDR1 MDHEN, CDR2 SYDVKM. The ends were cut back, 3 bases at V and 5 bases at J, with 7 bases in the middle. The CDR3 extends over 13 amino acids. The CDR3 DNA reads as TGTGCCAGCAGTTTGCGAGTAAATGAAAAACTGTTTTTT. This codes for CASSLRVNEKLFF.

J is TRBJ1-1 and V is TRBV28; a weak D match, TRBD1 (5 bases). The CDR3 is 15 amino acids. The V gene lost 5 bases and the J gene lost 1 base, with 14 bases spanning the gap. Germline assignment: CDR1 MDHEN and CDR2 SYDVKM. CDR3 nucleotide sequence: TGTGCCAGCAGTCCACCGCCGAGGGGGAACACTGAAGCTTTCTTT. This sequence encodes CASSPPPRGNTEAFF. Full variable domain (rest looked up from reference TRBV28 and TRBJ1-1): DVKVTQSSRYLVKRTGEKVFLECVQDMDHENMFWYRQDPGLGLRLIYFSYDVKMKEKGDIPEGYSVSREKKERFSLILESASTNQTSMYLCASSPPPRGNTEAFFGQGTRLTVV.

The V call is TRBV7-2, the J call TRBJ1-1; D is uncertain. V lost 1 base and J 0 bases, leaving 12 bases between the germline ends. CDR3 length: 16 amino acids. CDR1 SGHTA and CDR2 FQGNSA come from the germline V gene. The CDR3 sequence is CASSLVPTGMNTEAFF. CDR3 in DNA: TGTGCCAGCAGCTTAGTTCCGACGGGGATGAACACTGAAGCTTTCTTT.

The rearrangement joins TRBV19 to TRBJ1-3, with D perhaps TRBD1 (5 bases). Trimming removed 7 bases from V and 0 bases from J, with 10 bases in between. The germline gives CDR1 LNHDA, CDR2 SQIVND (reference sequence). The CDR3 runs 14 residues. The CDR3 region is CASIRQFSGNTIYF. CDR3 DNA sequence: TGTGCCAGTATCCGACAGTTCTCTGGAAACACCATATATTTT.

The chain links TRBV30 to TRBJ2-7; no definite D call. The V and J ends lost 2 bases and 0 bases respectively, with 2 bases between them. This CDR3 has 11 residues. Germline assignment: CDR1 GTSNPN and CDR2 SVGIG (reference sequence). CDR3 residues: CAWSSSYEQYF. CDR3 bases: TGTGCCTGGAGTAGCTCCTACGAGCAGTACTTC.

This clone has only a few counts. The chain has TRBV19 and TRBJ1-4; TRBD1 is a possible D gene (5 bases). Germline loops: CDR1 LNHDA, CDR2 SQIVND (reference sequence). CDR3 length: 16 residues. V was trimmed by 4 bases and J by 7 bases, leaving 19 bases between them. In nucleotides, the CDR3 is TGTGCCAGTAGTACGTCAATGGGGACTGATTCTGAAAAACTGTTTTTT. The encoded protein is CASSTSMGTDSEKLFF.

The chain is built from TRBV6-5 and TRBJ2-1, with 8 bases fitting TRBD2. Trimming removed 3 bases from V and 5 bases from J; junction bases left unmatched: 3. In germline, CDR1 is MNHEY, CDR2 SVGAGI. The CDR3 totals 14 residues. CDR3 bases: TGTGCCAGCAGTTATCTGACTAGCGACAATGAGCAGTTCTTC. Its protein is CASSYLTSDNEQFF.

DNA of the CDR3: TGTGCCAGCAGCGTCTCCGCAGGGGGCTCTGGAAACACCATATATTTT. It translates to CASSVSAGGSGNTIYF. The V and J genes are TRBV9 and TRBJ1-3, with 7 bases aligning to TRBD1. The germline V gene encodes CDR1 SGDLS and CDR2 YYNGEE. This CDR3 region has 16 residues. After removal of 2 bases from V and 0 bases from J, the junction contained 5 bases not matched to a gene.

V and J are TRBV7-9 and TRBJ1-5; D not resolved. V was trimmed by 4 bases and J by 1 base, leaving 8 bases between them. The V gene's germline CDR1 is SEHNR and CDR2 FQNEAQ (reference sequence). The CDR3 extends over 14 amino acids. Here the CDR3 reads CASSSTRSNQPQHF. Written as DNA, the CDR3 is TGTGCCAGCAGCTCTACGCGGAGCAATCAGCCCCAGCATTTT.

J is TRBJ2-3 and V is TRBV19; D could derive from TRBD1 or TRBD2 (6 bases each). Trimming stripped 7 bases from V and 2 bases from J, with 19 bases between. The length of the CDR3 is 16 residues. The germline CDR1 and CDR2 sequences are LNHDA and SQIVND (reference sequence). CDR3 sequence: CASTALGGGFTDTQYF. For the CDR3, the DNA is TGTGCCAGTACCGCCCTCGGAGGGGGTTTCACAGATACGCAGTATTTT.

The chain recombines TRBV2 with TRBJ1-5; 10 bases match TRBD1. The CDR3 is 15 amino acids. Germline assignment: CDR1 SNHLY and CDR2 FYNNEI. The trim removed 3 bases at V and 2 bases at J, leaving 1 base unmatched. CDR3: CASSDGTGGNQPQHF. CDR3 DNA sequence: TGTGCCAGCAGTGATGGGACAGGGGGCAATCAGCCCCAGCATTTT.

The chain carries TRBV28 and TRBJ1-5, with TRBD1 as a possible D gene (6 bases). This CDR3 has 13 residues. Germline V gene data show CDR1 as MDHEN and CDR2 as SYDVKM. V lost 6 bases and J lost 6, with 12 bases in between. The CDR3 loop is CASSPDRTQPQHF. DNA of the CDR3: TGTGCCAGCAGCCCCGACAGGACTCAGCCCCAGCATTTT. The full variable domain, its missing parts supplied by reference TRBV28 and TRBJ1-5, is DVKVTQSSRYLVKRTGEKVFLECVQDMDHENMFWYRQDPGLGLRLIYFSYDVKMKEKGDIPEGYSVSREKKERFSLILESASTNQTSMYLCASSPDRTQPQHFGDGTRLSIL.

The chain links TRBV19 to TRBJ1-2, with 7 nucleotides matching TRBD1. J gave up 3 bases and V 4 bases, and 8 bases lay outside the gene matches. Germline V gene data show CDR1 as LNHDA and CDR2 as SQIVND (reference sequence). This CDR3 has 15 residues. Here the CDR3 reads CASSSWGDSHYGYTF. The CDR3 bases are TGTGCCAGTAGTAGCTGGGGGGACAGCCACTATGGCTACACCTTC.

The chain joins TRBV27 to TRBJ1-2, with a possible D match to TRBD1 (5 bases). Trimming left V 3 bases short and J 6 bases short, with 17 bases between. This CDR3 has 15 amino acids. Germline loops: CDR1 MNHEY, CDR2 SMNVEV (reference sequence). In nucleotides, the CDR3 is TGTGCCAGCAGTTTTCATGAGGGGACGAGCGATGGCTACACCTTC. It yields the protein CASSFHEGTSDGYTF.

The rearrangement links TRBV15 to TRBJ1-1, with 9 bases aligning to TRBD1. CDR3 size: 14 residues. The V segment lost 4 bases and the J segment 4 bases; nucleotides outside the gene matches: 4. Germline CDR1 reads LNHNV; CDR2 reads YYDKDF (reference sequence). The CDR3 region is CATSMRQGGTEAFF. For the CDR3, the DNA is TGTGCCACCAGCATGAGACAGGGGGGCACTGAAGCTTTCTTT.

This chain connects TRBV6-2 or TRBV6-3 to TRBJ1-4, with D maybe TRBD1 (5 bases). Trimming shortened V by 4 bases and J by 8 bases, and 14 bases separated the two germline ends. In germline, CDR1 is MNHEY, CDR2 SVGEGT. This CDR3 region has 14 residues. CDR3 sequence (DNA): TGTGCCAGCAGTTCCGGGACCCGTGCAGAAAAACTGTTTTTT. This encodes CASSSGTRAEKLFF.

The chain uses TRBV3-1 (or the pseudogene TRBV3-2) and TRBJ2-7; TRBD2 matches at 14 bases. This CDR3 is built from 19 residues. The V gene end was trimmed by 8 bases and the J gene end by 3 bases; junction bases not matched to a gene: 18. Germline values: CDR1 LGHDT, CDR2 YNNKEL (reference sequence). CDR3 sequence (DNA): TGTGCCAGCGATTCTGAGGGAGGGACTAGCGGGGGCTTCCTCTACGAGCAGTACTTC. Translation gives CASDSEGGTSGGFLYEQYF.